The rows below give T cell receptor beta chains drawn from one sample of a study of blood T cell repertoires in COVID-19. The table came from immunoSEQ multiplex PCR; TCRdb's copy has only in-frame clones and leaves some out. This sample has around 160,000 clones, with 84% found just once. The sample consisted of peripheral blood. These receptor sequences come from an elderly woman with acute or convalescent COVID-19. Each CDR3 is given without its conserved first and last residue. Fields, in order: J gene, V gene, D gene, CDR3 protein. The D gene is left open where the match is weak.

TRBJ2-5,TRBV5-6,TRBD1,ASSLGQLQETQY
TRBJ1-2,TRBV28,TRBD1,ASRPQGDDGYT
TRBJ1-2,TRBV5-4,TRBD1,AYPGGEEGYT
TRBJ1-2,TRBV29-1,TRBD1,SGRDSIYGYT
TRBJ1-5,TRBV6-2/TRBV6-3,TRBD1,ASSWGQGKGQPQH
TRBJ2-3,TRBV29-1,TRBD2,SVTSGRGADTQY
TRBJ1-4,TRBV10-2,TRBD1,ASRPTGNNEKLF
TRBJ1-2,TRBV6-5,NA,ASSSTGFNYGYT
TRBJ2-1,TRBV25-1,TRBD1,ASSELGGAYNEQF
TRBJ2-7,TRBV28,NA,ASRDTLYPYEQY
TRBJ2-2,TRBV9,TRBD2,ASSFGLAGGTGELF
TRBJ2-2,TRBV7-2,TRBD1,ASSFHGTGVTGELF
TRBJ1-4,TRBV21-1,NA,ASSKNWEVGKGFGEKLF
TRBJ1-5,TRBV6-6,NA,ASRALGTHNQPQH
TRBJ1-2,TRBV3-1/TRBV3-2,TRBD1,ASSQWGTDSNYGYT
TRBJ2-2,TRBV3-1/TRBV3-2,TRBD1,ASRRQGVNTGELF
TRBJ2-4,TRBV6-6,NA,ASSQTENIQY
TRBJ1-2,TRBV5-1,NA,ASSSSGAAAYGYT
TRBJ2-7,TRBV5-1,TRBD1,ASSLGQGGPFYEQY
TRBJ1-3,TRBV5-5,NA,ASSLGQAGRFSSGNTIY
TRBJ2-4,TRBV28,NA,ASSTIVNIQY
TRBJ2-4,TRBV6-5,NA,ASSSGVSKNIQY
TRBJ2-3,TRBV4-2,NA,ASSQFGGDSTDTQY
TRBJ1-2,TRBV21-1,NA,ASSNRQGGYT
TRBJ2-5,TRBV19,NA,ASTGPGWKETQY
TRBJ2-3,TRBV7-9,TRBD2,ASSVLLLKTSGPKDTQY
TRBJ1-1,TRBV24-1,NA,ATSDSRAGTEGDEAF
TRBJ1-4,TRBV6-5,NA,ASSYSTSEPKLF
TRBJ2-2,TRBV5-5,TRBD2,ASSLLAGNTGELF
TRBJ2-3,TRBV15,NA,ATSRDLAGSDTQY
TRBJ2-7,TRBV27,NA,ASSLSARSHYYEQY